Reported below is one T cell receptor beta chain. Its specificity is unknown. Between the trimmed V and J ends, which lost 5 bases and 4 bases, there was a span of 3 bases. The CDR3 sequence is 11 residues long. Germline V CDR1 and CDR2: MNHNS, SASEGT. This specimen belongs to a study of identifying expanded T cells in peripheral blood. Study observations and caveats: Technical replicates showed roughly 1.2 changed clones; about two weeks around 15; four weeks 19. Variance in clone template counts between two-week samples significantly increased with total template count across all healthy donors.

Assay: immunoSEQ multiplex PCR; the TCRdb copy retains only in-frame clones and omits some. The table includes approximately 83,000 clones, roughly 85% detected once. Healthy donors had no documented immune events, such as infections, while sampled. Sequencing used blood. The receptor's source is a person aged 18 to 75 in good health. J is TRBJ2-1 and V is TRBV6-1, with no clear D. The CDR3 DNA follows: TGTGCCAGCAGTTTTTACAATGAGCAGTTCTTC. Protein sequence: CASSFYNEQFF.